This T cell receptor beta chain was identified in a study of T cell changes during pregnancy in multiple sclerosis. Here immunoSEQ multiplex PCR was the method, and the copy in TCRdb shows in-frame clones only, minus some. The table records tens of thousands of clones, 85% to 95% of them present only once. The CDR3 loop spans 11 amino acids. CDR1 SEHNR and CDR2 FQNEAQ come from the germline V gene (reference sequence). Trimming removed 5 bases at V and 5 bases at J, with 7 bases between. The receptor comes from a female donor with multiple sclerosis, enrolled in a pregnancy study. The sequenced sample was CD8+ T cells from peripheral blood mononuclear cells, obtained in the third trimester of pregnancy. This chain joins TRBV7-9 and TRBJ2-7; D remains ambiguous. The CDR3 coding sequence is TGTGCCAGCAGCCGGTCGCACGAGCAGTACTTC. Protein sequence: CASSRSHEQYF. Combining the CDR3 with reference TRBV7-9 and TRBJ2-7 gives the whole variable domain DTGVSQNPRHKITKRGQNVTFRCDPISEHNRLYWYRQTLGQGPEFLTYFQNEAQLEKSRLLSDRFSAERPKGSFSTLEIQRTEQGDSAMYLCASSRSHEQYFGPGTRLTVT.